This T cell receptor (beta chain) was obtained from a study of T-cell reconstitution after alpha-beta-depleted transplantation in children. Germline V lookup: CDR1 SGDLS, CDR2 YYNGEE. V gave up 2 bases and J gave up 3 bases, with 7 bases separating them. This CDR3 has 13 residues. For TCRbeta, the library was prepared with unique molecular identifiers. One entry per CDR3 protein, called by TCRdb with MiXCR from the PCR reads. The data hold 750,000 to 950,000 distinct CDR3 sequences, with approximately 15% observed a single time. This TCR came from a male patient between 10 and 17 years old who had a stem cell transplant for acute lymphoblastic leukemia, so the T cells may come from the graft donor. The sequencing here drew on PBMCs, mostly from graft donor cells, taken 360 days after TCRalphabeta/CD19-depleted stem cell transplant. V and J are TRBV9 and TRBJ2-3; no definite D call. CDR3: CASSVRVTDTQYF. CDR3 DNA: TGTGCCAGCAGCGTCCGGGTTACAGATACGCAGTATTTT. The complete variable domain, with remaining parts taken from reference TRBV9 and TRBJ2-3, reads DSGVTQTPKHLITATGQRVTLRCSPRSGDLSVYWYQQSLDQGLQFLIQYYNGEERAKGNILERFSAQQFPDLHSELNLSSLELGDSALYFCASSVRVTDTQYFGPGTRLTVL.